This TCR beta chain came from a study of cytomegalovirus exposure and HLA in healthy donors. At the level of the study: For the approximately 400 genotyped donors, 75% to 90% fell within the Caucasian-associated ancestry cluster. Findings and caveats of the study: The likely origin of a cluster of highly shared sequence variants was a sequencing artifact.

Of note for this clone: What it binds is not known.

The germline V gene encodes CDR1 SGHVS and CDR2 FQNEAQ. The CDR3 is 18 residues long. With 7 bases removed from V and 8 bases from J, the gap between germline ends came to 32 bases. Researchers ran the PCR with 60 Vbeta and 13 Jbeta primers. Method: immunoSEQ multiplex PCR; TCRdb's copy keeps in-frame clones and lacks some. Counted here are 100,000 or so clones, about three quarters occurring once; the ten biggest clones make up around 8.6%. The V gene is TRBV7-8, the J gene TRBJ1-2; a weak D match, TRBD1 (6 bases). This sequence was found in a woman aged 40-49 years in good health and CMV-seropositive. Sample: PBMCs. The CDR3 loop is CASTLPGGAGSRLSGYTF. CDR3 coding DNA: TGTGCCAGCACCTTGCCGGGGGGGGCAGGTAGCCGCCTGTCGGGCTACACCTTC.